Listed here are 24 T cell receptor beta chains from one sample, sequenced in a study of cytomegalovirus exposure and HLA in healthy donors. Generated by immunoSEQ multiplex PCR, the TCRdb table keeps only in-frame clones and is missing some. Of over 120,000 clones in the sample, 85% to 90% were seen once. The sequencing input was PBMCs. The receptors shown here come from a woman between 25 and 40 years old in good health and CMV-seropositive.

The chain uses TRBV13 and TRBJ2-2; 8 nucleotides agree with TRBD1. The germline V gene has CDR1 PRHDT and CDR2 FYEKMQ (reference sequence). CDR3 length: 17 residues. V lost 6 bases to trimming and J lost 1 base; unmatched junction nucleotides: 10. CDR3 loop: CASRPNLGQGNTGELFF. The CDR3 DNA sequence: TGTGCCAGCAGACCGAACCTAGGACAGGGGAACACCGGGGAGCTGTTTTTT.

The rearrangement joins TRBV2 to TRBJ2-1, with 7 bases that match TRBD2. Trimming took 4 bases from V and 4 from J; bases not matched to a gene: 7. The CDR3 is 15 amino acids. CDR1 is SNHLY and CDR2 is FYNNEI in the germline V gene. The CDR3: CASSVTGGRYNEQFF. CDR3 coding DNA: TGTGCCAGCAGTGTAACGGGGGGACGATACAATGAGCAGTTCTTC. Variable domain in full (rest from reference TRBV2 and TRBJ2-1): EPEVTQTPSHQVTQMGQEVILRCVPISNHLYFYWYRQILGQKVEFLVSFYNNEISEKSEIFDDQFSVERPDGSNFTLKIRSTKLEDSAMYFCASSVTGGRYNEQFFGPGTRLTVL.

The chain uses TRBV27 and TRBJ1-1, with 7 positions matching TRBD1. Germline lookup yields CDR1 MNHEY and CDR2 SMNVEV (reference sequence). The CDR3 runs 13 residues. The ends lost 6 bases at V and 4 bases at J; junction bases unmatched: 5. The CDR3 DNA follows: TGTGCCAGCAGCCTCGACAGGGCCACTGAAGCTTTCTTT. Translating gives CASSLDRATEAFF.

The V gene is TRBV6-4, the J gene TRBJ2-2; 11 bases match TRBD2. CDR3 size: 15 residues. In germline, CDR1 is MRHNA, CDR2 SNTAGT. Trimming removed 5 bases from V and 4 bases from J; junction bases left unmatched: 3. The CDR3 spells CASSTSGGLTGELFF. CDR3 sequence (DNA): TGTGCCAGCAGTACTAGCGGGGGCCTCACCGGGGAGCTGTTTTTT.

The chain couples TRBV4-1 to TRBJ2-1; tentatively, D is TRBD1 (5 bases). V was shortened by 1 base and J by 1 base, with 8 bases between the two germline ends. CDR3 length equals 15 residues. Germline CDR1 and CDR2: MGHRA and YSYEKL. As DNA, the CDR3 is TGCGCCAGCAGCCAAGCACAGGTGTCCTACAATGAGCAGTTCTTC. This gives the protein CASSQAQVSYNEQFF.

This sequence joins TRBV4-1 and TRBJ1-2; 8 positions match TRBD1. Germline CDR1 reads MGHRA; CDR2 reads YSYEKL. There are 15 residues in the CDR3. After removal of 3 bases from V and 7 bases from J, the junction contained 10 bases not matched to a gene. This CDR3 reads CASSQDSGQAVGYTF. As DNA, the CDR3 is TGCGCCAGCAGCCAGGATTCGGGACAGGCGGTTGGCTACACCTTC.

J is TRBJ2-7 and V is TRBV28; maybe TRBD1 (6 bases). This CDR3 contains 16 residues. Trimming stripped 4 bases from V and 3 bases from J, with 19 bases between. Germline CDR1 reads MDHEN; CDR2 reads SYDVKM. The CDR3 DNA sequence: TGTGCCAGCAGTTCCCTCGGAACAGGGATACTCTACGAGCAGTACTTC. Translating gives CASSSLGTGILYEQYF.

The chain is built from TRBV5-6 and TRBJ1-3; no firm D call. Germline assignment: CDR1 SGHDT and CDR2 YYEEEE. With 3 bases removed from V and 0 bases from J, the gap between germline ends came to 16 bases. CDR3 size: 17 residues. The CDR3 DNA is TGTGCCAGCAGCTCAATGACGGATAGGAGCTCTGGAAACACCATATATTTT. Amino acid sequence: CASSSMTDRSSGNTIYF. Full variable domain (rest looked up from reference TRBV5-6 and TRBJ1-3): DAGVTQSPTHLIKTRGQQVTLRCSPKSGHDTVSWYQQALGQGPQFIFQYYEEEERQRGNFPDRFSGHQFPNYSSELNVNALLLGDSALYLCASSSMTDRSSGNTIYFGEGSWLTVV.

The chain recombines TRBV28 with TRBJ2-3; D possibly corresponds to TRBD2 (6 bases). The V end was cut by 5 bases, the J end by 10 bases, with 10 bases between. The CDR3 has 11 residues. The germline CDR1 and CDR2 sequences are MDHEN and SYDVKM. CDR3 in amino acids: CASSRGMAQYF. In DNA form, the CDR3 reads TGTGCCAGCAGTCGGGGGATGGCGCAGTATTTT.

The chain is built from TRBV7-3 and TRBJ2-5, with TRBD2 matching over 13 bases. Trimming cost V 5 bases and J 5 bases; bases outside gene matches: 8. CDR1 is SGHTA, CDR2 FQGTGA, per germline. The CDR3 sequence is 16 residues long. The CDR3 DNA follows: TGTGCCAGCAGCCAAAGCGGGACTAGCGGGACCGAGACCCAGTACTTC. Amino acid sequence: CASSQSGTSGTETQYF.

The chain couples TRBV18 to TRBJ2-7, with TRBD1 matching over 7 bases. Germline V gives CDR1 KGHSH, CDR2 LQKENI. V lost 2 bases, J lost 2 bases, and 12 bases stayed unmatched. This CDR3 spans 17 amino acids. The DNA for the CDR3 is TGTGCCAGCTCACCAGAATCCCGAATAACAGGGGCCTACGAGCAGTACTTC. The encoded protein is CASSPESRITGAYEQYF.

V gene TRBV4-1 combines with J gene TRBJ2-7; perhaps TRBD1 as D (6 bases). Germline values: CDR1 MGHRA, CDR2 YSYEKL. The CDR3 contains 14 residues. Trimming took off 1 base at V and 3 bases at J, with 10 bases between the two ends. The CDR3 sequence is CASSQVKGDYEQYF. In DNA, the CDR3 is TGCGCCAGCAGCCAAGTAAAGGGGGACTACGAGCAGTACTTC.

The V call is TRBV18, the J call TRBJ1-5; TRBD1 agrees at 8 bases. V lost 3 bases and J lost 0; bases outside the gene matches: 4. The germline gives CDR1 KGHSH, CDR2 LQKENI. The CDR3 spans 16 residues. The CDR3 here is CASSPPGQDSNQPQHF. CDR3 coding DNA: TGTGCCAGCTCACCCCCGGGACAGGATAGCAATCAGCCCCAGCATTTT.

V and J are TRBV5-6 and TRBJ2-7; no reliable D call. V lost 1 base, J lost 2 bases, and 10 bases lay in between. The CDR3 is 14 residues long. In germline, CDR1 is SGHDT, CDR2 YYEEEE. CDR3 amino acids: CASSLWSWAYEQYF. The CDR3, as DNA: TGTGCCAGCAGCTTGTGGAGTTGGGCCTACGAGCAGTACTTC. Looking up the rest from reference TRBV5-6 and TRBJ2-7 gives the full variable domain: DAGVTQSPTHLIKTRGQQVTLRCSPKSGHDTVSWYQQALGQGPQFIFQYYEEEERQRGNFPDRFSGHQFPNYSSELNVNALLLGDSALYLCASSLWSWAYEQYFGPGTRLTVT.

The chain joins TRBV2 to TRBJ2-3; the D gene is possibly TRBD1 (7 bases). This CDR3 is built from 14 residues. Germline V gene sequence: CDR1 SNHLY, CDR2 FYNNEI. The V and J ends lost 3 bases and 5 bases respectively, with 12 bases between them. The CDR3 coding sequence is TGTGCCAGCAGTGAGAGGCAGGGGGGAGATACGCAGTATTTT. This translates into CASSERQGGDTQYF.

The CDR3 coding sequence is TGTGCCAGCAGTGAAGCCGGGGGGGGCTCCTACGAGCAGTACTTC. It yields the protein CASSEAGGGSYEQYF. The chain recombines TRBV6-1 with TRBJ2-7, with TRBD2 matching 8 bases. The V gene end was trimmed by 0 bases and the J gene end by 0 bases; junction bases not matched to a gene: 1. The germline CDR1 and CDR2 sequences are MNHNS and SASEGT. The CDR3 totals 15 residues.

In regard to this clone: This same CDR3 is encoded by further DNA sequences in the sample. The CDR3 coding sequence is TGTGCCAGCAGGGGGACAGGGGGCACCGGGGAGCTGTTTTTT. It codes for CASRGTGGTGELFF. This chain links TRBV28 with TRBJ2-2; 11 positions match TRBD1. V trimming: 6 bases; J trimming: 4 bases; junction bases outside the gene matches: 1. The length of the CDR3 is 14 residues. Germline V gene data show CDR1 as MDHEN and CDR2 as SYDVKM.

The rearrangement links TRBV6-5 to TRBJ2-7; TRBD1 might be the D (5 bases). Germline CDR1 reads MNHEY; CDR2 reads SVGAGI. The V and J ends lost 5 bases and 7 bases respectively, with 21 bases between them. The CDR3 extends over 15 amino acids. The CDR3 protein is CASSLRTSWAYEQYF. The CDR3, as DNA: TGTGCCAGCAGTCTCCGGACATCCTGGGCATATGAGCAGTACTTC.

The chain combines TRBV4-1 with TRBJ2-3, with 8 bases lining up with TRBD2. Per germline, CDR1 MGHRA and CDR2 YSYEKL. V lost 4 bases to trimming and J lost 1 base; unmatched junction nucleotides: 10. This CDR3 contains 17 residues. The CDR3 DNA is TGCGCCAGCAGCCGGACCCCGGGGGGGAGAGGCACAGATACGCAGTATTTT. The encoded protein is CASSRTPGGRGTDTQYF.

This chain connects TRBV15 to TRBJ2-1, with 8 bases aligning to TRBD2. CDR3 length: 16 residues. Germline V gene sequence: CDR1 LNHNV, CDR2 YYDKDF (reference sequence). V gave up 0 bases and J gave up 1 base; unmatched junction bases: 2. The CDR3 nucleotides are TGTGCCACCAGCAGAGACCCGGGAGGGTCCTACAATGAGCAGTTCTTC. Its protein product is CATSRDPGGSYNEQFF.

This clone was found once. V gene TRBV5-1 combines with J gene TRBJ2-3; TRBD1 aligns across 7 bases. The CDR3 loop spans 15 amino acids. The V segment lost 4 bases and the J segment 6 bases; nucleotides outside the gene matches: 11. Germline CDR1 reads SGHRS; CDR2 reads YFSETQ. The CDR3 DNA reads as TGCGCCAGCAGCGTCGGGACAGTGACTTTGGATACGCAGTATTTT. Its translation is CASSVGTVTLDTQYF.

The chain employs TRBV11-2 and TRBJ2-5, with 9 bases aligning to TRBD2. V dropped 3 bases and J dropped 7; count of bases not matched to a gene: 9. The germline CDR1 and CDR2 sequences are SGHAT and FQNNGV. CDR3 length: 15 residues. CDR3 region: CASSLGGRARGTQYF. The CDR3 bases are TGTGCCAGCAGCTTGGGCGGGAGGGCCCGAGGGACCCAGTACTTC.

The chain carries TRBV6-4 and TRBJ1-6; D might be TRBD1 (5 bases). The CDR3 spans 13 residues. Germline CDR1 MRHNA, CDR2 SNTAGT. V was clipped by 6 bases and J by 13 bases, with 16 bases between them. This CDR3 is CASSRVESPPLHF. DNA for the CDR3: TGTGCCAGCAGCAGGGTCGAGTCTCCGCCCCTCCACTTT.

This chain links TRBV25-1 with TRBJ2-1, with D unclear. V lost 1 base, J lost 4 bases, and 5 bases lay in between. The CDR3 is 13 residues long. Germline CDR1 MGHDK, CDR2 SYGVNS. This chain's CDR3 is CASSESVYNEQFF. The CDR3 region has the DNA TGTGCCAGCAGTGAATCTGTTTACAATGAGCAGTTCTTC.